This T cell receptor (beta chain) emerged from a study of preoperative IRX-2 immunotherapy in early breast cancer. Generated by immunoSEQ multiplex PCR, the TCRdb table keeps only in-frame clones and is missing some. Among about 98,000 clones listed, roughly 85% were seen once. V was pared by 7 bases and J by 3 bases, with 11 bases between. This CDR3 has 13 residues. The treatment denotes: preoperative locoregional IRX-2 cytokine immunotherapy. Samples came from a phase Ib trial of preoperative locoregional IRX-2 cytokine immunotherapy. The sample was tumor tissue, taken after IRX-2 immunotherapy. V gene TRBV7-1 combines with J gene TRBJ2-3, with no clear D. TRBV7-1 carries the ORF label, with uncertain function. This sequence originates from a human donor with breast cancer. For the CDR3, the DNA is TGTGCCAGCATCCCACAATTGACAGATACGCAGTATTTT. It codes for CASIPQLTDTQYF.